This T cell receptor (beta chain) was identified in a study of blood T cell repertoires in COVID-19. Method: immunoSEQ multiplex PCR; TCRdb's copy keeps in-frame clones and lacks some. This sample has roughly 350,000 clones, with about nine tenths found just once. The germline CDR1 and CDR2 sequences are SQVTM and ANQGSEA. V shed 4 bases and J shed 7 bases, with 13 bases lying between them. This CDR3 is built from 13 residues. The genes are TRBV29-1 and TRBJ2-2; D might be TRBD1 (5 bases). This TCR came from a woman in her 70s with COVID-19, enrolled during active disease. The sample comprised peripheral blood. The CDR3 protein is CSVVSGSNGELFF. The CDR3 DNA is TGCAGCGTTGTCTCAGGGTCTAACGGGGAGCTGTTTTTT.